These T cell receptor beta chains were read from a single sample in a study of T cells in Graves' hyperthyroidism and ophthalmopathy. TCRdb reprocessed the multiplex PCR reads with MiXCR, giving one entry per CDR3 protein. Counted here are about 360,000 distinct CDR3 sequences, over 10% occurring once; the ten biggest clones make up 9.2%. The specimen was blood. These receptors all come from a woman aged 18 to 35 with Graves' hyperthyroidism. Each CDR3 is given without its conserved first and last residue. Fields, in order: V gene, CDR3 length, CDR3 protein.

v_call: TRBV12-3/TRBV12-4; cdr3_length: 14; cdr3_aa: ASSKGQGAAGNTIY
v_call: TRBV7-3; cdr3_length: 11; cdr3_aa: ASSLMSVDEQF
v_call: TRBV28; cdr3_length: 14; cdr3_aa: ASSIPVGSSTDTQY
v_call: TRBV27; cdr3_length: 12; cdr3_aa: ASSPGQTPTEAF
v_call: TRBV28; cdr3_length: 13; cdr3_aa: ASSLEAYKYNEQF
v_call: TRBV3-1; cdr3_length: 16; cdr3_aa: ASSQAAVTSGKASEQF
v_call: TRBV3-1; cdr3_length: 11; cdr3_aa: ASSPFMNTEAF
v_call: TRBV5-8; cdr3_length: 13; cdr3_aa: ASSLIQSWSYGYT
v_call: TRBV30; cdr3_length: 7; cdr3_aa: AYGETQY
v_call: TRBV9; cdr3_length: 11; cdr3_aa: ASSVGTSVEQY
v_call: TRBV27; cdr3_length: 12; cdr3_aa: ASSKEGGPAEAF
v_call: TRBV11-1; cdr3_length: 11; cdr3_aa: ASSFGHSYEQY
v_call: TRBV20-1; cdr3_length: 11; cdr3_aa: SARTSGGREQY
v_call: TRBV15; cdr3_length: 12; cdr3_aa: ATSRNNRGEDQY
v_call: TRBV3-1; cdr3_length: 12; cdr3_aa: ASSQEGEEKTQY
v_call: TRBV28; cdr3_length: 13; cdr3_aa: ASSPAPDRLLGYT
v_call: TRBV7-3; cdr3_length: 14; cdr3_aa: ASSLPPGRFGNEQF
v_call: TRBV12-3/TRBV12-4; cdr3_length: 16; cdr3_aa: ASSLTELASPSYNEQF
v_call: TRBV29-1; cdr3_length: 12; cdr3_aa: SVPPGQGNNEQF
v_call: TRBV30; cdr3_length: 9; cdr3_aa: AWSGFKGYT
v_call: TRBV10-1; cdr3_length: 11; cdr3_aa: ASNRDNTDTQY
v_call: TRBV28; cdr3_length: 15; cdr3_aa: ASSLEPPGQAGQPQH
v_call: TRBV20-1; cdr3_length: 12; cdr3_aa: SARDRRGNTEAF
v_call: TRBV3-1; cdr3_length: 14; cdr3_aa: ASSQLPDSGFNEQF
v_call: TRBV20-1; cdr3_length: 13; cdr3_aa: SARDRRGSDTEAF
v_call: TRBV19; cdr3_length: 9; cdr3_aa: ASLRGGELF